What follows are 29 T cell receptor beta chains derived from one specimen sequenced in a study of T cell responses to AZD1222 COVID-19 vaccine. Sequenced by immunoSEQ multiplex PCR; TCRdb stores in-frame clones only, minus some. The sample has approximately 72,000 clones, about 89% seen once. The specimen was peripheral blood, collected 28 days after the second AZD1222 dose. The source is an adult who received the AZD1222 COVID-19 vaccine.

The gene calls are TRBV5-1 and TRBJ2-2, with 7 bases fitting TRBD1. Germline-derived CDR1 and CDR2 are SGHRS and YFSETQ. The ends lost 0 bases at V and 5 bases at J; junction bases unmatched: 1. The CDR3 is 14 amino acids. The CDR3 loop reads CASSLGQGTGELFF. CDR3 DNA sequence: TGCGCCAGCAGCTTGGGACAGGGAACCGGGGAGCTGTTTTTT.

V is TRBV19 and J is TRBJ2-7, with a tentative D call TRBD1 (5 bases). CDR1 is LNHDA and CDR2 is SQIVND in the germline V gene (reference sequence). Trimming took off 6 bases at V and 2 bases at J, with 11 bases between the two ends. CDR3 size: 13 residues. This CDR3 is CASRDSQTYEQYF. CDR3 nucleotide sequence: TGTGCCAGTAGAGACAGCCAAACCTACGAGCAGTACTTC.

This clone was seen more than once but under ten times. This chain joins TRBV6-5 and TRBJ1-1, with D maybe TRBD1 (5 bases). With 1 base removed from V and 1 base from J, the gap between germline ends came to 10 bases. Germline values: CDR1 MNHEY, CDR2 SVGAGI. The CDR3 covers 15 residues. CDR3 coding DNA: TGTGCCAGCAGTTACTTCTACAGGCAGAACACTGAAGCTTTCTTT. Protein: CASSYFYRQNTEAFF.

J is TRBJ1-5 and V is TRBV19; 11 bases agree with TRBD1. This CDR3 region has 14 residues. Trimming removed 10 bases from V and 5 bases from J; junction bases left unmatched: 7. The germline CDR1 and CDR2 sequences are LNHDA and SQIVND (reference sequence). As DNA, the CDR3 is TGTGCCACGTCCGGGACAGGGGGATATCAGCCCCAGCATTTT. As protein: CATSGTGGYQPQHF. The full variable domain, its missing parts supplied by reference TRBV19 and TRBJ1-5, is DGGITQSPKYLFRKEGQNVTLSCEQNLNHDAMYWYRQDPGQGLRLIYYSQIVNDFQKGDIAEGYSVSREKKESFPLTVTSAQKNPTAFYLCATSGTGGYQPQHFGDGTRLSIL.

The chain uses TRBV2 and TRBJ2-2, with D perhaps assigned TRBD1 or TRBD2 (5 bases each). This CDR3 has 16 residues. Germline loops: CDR1 SNHLY, CDR2 FYNNEI. Between the trimmed V and J ends, which lost 11 bases and 0 bases, there was a span of 19 bases. Written as DNA, the CDR3 is TGTGCCGGGTCCCTTTTGAGGGGAACGAACACCGGGGAGCTGTTTTTT. This translates into CAGSLLRGTNTGELFF.

The V and J genes are TRBV28 and TRBJ2-5, with TRBD1 matching 7 bases. This CDR3 is 13 amino acids long. Germline lookup yields CDR1 MDHEN and CDR2 SYDVKM. Trimming removed 4 bases from V and 4 bases from J; junction bases left unmatched: 3. The CDR3 region has the DNA TGTGCCAGCAGTTGGAACAGGGGAGAGACCCAGTACTTC. Translated: CASSWNRGETQYF.

J is TRBJ2-7 and V is TRBV3-1 (or the pseudogene TRBV3-2); either TRBD1 or TRBD2 may supply D (5 bases each). The CDR3 sequence is 12 residues long. The V end lost 1 base, the J end lost 4 bases, and 5 bases lay between the germline ends. Germline V lookup: CDR1 LGHDT, CDR2 YNNKEL (reference sequence). In DNA, the CDR3 is TGTGCCAGCAGCCAAGGGGGGTACGAGCAGTACTTC. This encodes CASSQGGYEQYF.

This clone has a handful of counts. This sequence joins TRBV27 and TRBJ2-1, with no clear D. The germline V gene encodes CDR1 MNHEY and CDR2 SMNVEV (reference sequence). V lost 2 bases, J lost 3 bases, and 5 bases lay in between. This CDR3 region has 13 residues. This CDR3 reads CASSLAFYNEQFF. The CDR3 DNA sequence: TGTGCCAGCAGTTTAGCGTTCTACAATGAGCAGTTCTTC.

V usage is TRBV4-1 and J usage is TRBJ2-7, with D unresolved. This CDR3 spans 14 amino acids. Trimming cost V 3 bases and J 2 bases, with 11 bases left between them. Germline-derived CDR1 and CDR2 are MGHRA and YSYEKL. The CDR3 loop is CASSHPVRTYEQYF. The DNA of the CDR3 is TGCGCCAGCAGCCATCCAGTCCGAACCTACGAGCAGTACTTC.

The chain uses TRBV11-2 and TRBJ2-3, with unresolved D. Germline V lookup: CDR1 SGHAT, CDR2 FQNNGV. Trimming took off 1 base at V and 2 bases at J, with 4 bases between the two ends. The CDR3 totals 13 residues. CDR3 in amino acids: CASSLGNTDTQYF. CDR3 sequence (DNA): TGTGCCAGCAGCTTAGGAAACACAGATACGCAGTATTTT.

This clone was detected only once. The chain joins TRBV4-1 to TRBJ1-1; D is ambiguous. This CDR3 is built from 15 residues. Germline CDR1 and CDR2: MGHRA and YSYEKL. V was cut by 3 bases and J by 0 bases, with 11 bases left in between. The CDR3 region has the DNA TGCGCCAGCAGCCAGAGCTTACAGATGAACACTGAAGCTTTCTTT. Translation gives CASSQSLQMNTEAFF.

The V call is TRBV28, the J call TRBJ1-3, with TRBD1 matching 8 bases. The germline CDR1 and CDR2 sequences are MDHEN and SYDVKM. This CDR3 comprises 18 residues. Trimming cost V 2 bases and J 2 bases; bases outside gene matches: 11. As DNA, the CDR3 is TGTGCCAGCAGTTTACAGGGGGCCGTAGGGCCGACTGGAAACACCATATATTTT. Translation gives CASSLQGAVGPTGNTIYF. Full variable domain (remainder filled in from reference TRBV28 and TRBJ1-3): DVKVTQSSRYLVKRTGEKVFLECVQDMDHENMFWYRQDPGLGLRLIYFSYDVKMKEKGDIPEGYSVSREKKERFSLILESASTNQTSMYLCASSLQGAVGPTGNTIYFGEGSWLTVV.

V usage is TRBV5-1 and J usage is TRBJ2-2, with TRBD2 matching 11 bases. Trimming took 1 base from V and 6 from J; bases not matched to a gene: 5. The CDR3 is made up of 16 amino acids. CDR1 and CDR2 (germline): SGHRS, YFSETQ. The CDR3 DNA is TGCGCCAGCAGCTTGTTGGCTAGCGGGAGGCCCGGGGAGCTGTTTTTT. The encoded protein is CASSLLASGRPGELFF.

This sequence joins TRBV5-1 and TRBJ1-1, with D unresolved. CDR1 and CDR2 from the germline V gene are SGHRS and YFSETQ. CDR3 length: 14 residues. V gave up 0 bases and J gave up 6 bases, with 12 bases separating them. The chain's CDR3 is CASSLGESSAEAFF. The CDR3 nucleotides are TGCGCCAGCAGCTTGGGGGAGTCGTCAGCTGAAGCTTTCTTT.

Only a few counts were recorded for this clone. The V and J genes are TRBV11-1 and TRBJ2-3, with 13 bases lining up with TRBD2. Trimming at V came to 5 bases and at J to 6 bases, leaving 5 bases not matched to a gene. The germline V gene has CDR1 SGHAT and CDR2 FQDESV (reference sequence). The CDR3 loop spans 15 amino acids. The DNA for the CDR3 is TGTGCCAGCAGCCCAACTAGCGGGAGGGTGGATACGCAGTATTTT. It translates to CASSPTSGRVDTQYF.

This clone is a singleton in its sample. The chain uses TRBV12-3 or TRBV12-4 and TRBJ2-7, with D possibly matching TRBD1 (5 bases). This CDR3 is 13 amino acids long. The ends were cut back, 6 bases at V and 4 bases at J, with 13 bases in the middle. The DNA of the CDR3 is TGTGCCAGCAGGATTAATCAGGGTTACGAGCAGTACTTC. Amino acid sequence: CASRINQGYEQYF.

This sequence joins TRBV18 and TRBJ1-5; maybe TRBD1 (5 bases). Per germline, CDR1 KGHSH and CDR2 LQKENI. The CDR3 is made up of 14 amino acids. The V gene lost 6 bases and the J gene lost 2 bases, with 11 bases spanning the gap. In DNA form, the CDR3 reads TGTGCCAGCTCCACCGGGGGAGGCAATCAGCCCCAGCATTTT. Amino acid sequence: CASSTGGGNQPQHF.

This chain uses TRBV5-1 with TRBJ1-4; a weak D match, TRBD1 (6 bases). The CDR3 covers 14 residues. Germline V gives CDR1 SGHRS, CDR2 YFSETQ. V was trimmed by 4 bases and J by 2 bases, leaving 9 bases between them. This chain's CDR3 is CASSITGTNEKLFF. CDR3 DNA: TGCGCCAGCAGCATAACAGGGACTAATGAAAAACTGTTTTTT.

J is TRBJ1-5 and V is TRBV21-1. TRBV21-1 is annotated as a pseudogene. The CDR3 loop spans 15 amino acids. DNA of the CDR3: TGTGCCAGCAGCAAAGCTGGGGGGGACAATCAGCCCCAGCATTTT. Translating gives CASSKAGGDNQPQHF.

The genes are TRBV27 and TRBJ2-5; possibly TRBD2 for D (6 bases). The V and J ends lost 8 bases and 7 bases respectively, with 11 bases between them. CDR3 length: 11 amino acids. CDR1 is MNHEY and CDR2 is SMNVEV in the germline V gene (reference sequence). The CDR3 DNA is TGTGCCAGCGCCATGGGGGGGACCCAGTACTTC. This gives the protein CASAMGGTQYF.

The J gene is TRBJ2-1, the V gene TRBV30; the D gene is possibly TRBD2 (5 bases). V was trimmed by 0 bases and J by 5 bases, leaving 14 bases between them. The CDR3 runs to 15 residues. Per germline, CDR1 GTSNPN and CDR2 SVGIG (reference sequence). CDR3 bases: TGTGCCTGGAGTGTTGGACTGACTCTCAACAATGAGCAGTTCTTC. The encoded protein is CAWSVGLTLNNEQFF.

For the CDR3, the DNA is TGTGCCAGCAGTTACTCTGACCTGAACACTGAAGCTTTCTTT. Its protein product is CASSYSDLNTEAFF. V and J are TRBV6-5 and TRBJ1-1; the D is unclear. CDR3 length: 14 amino acids. Germline CDR1 MNHEY, CDR2 SVGAGI. Deletions cut 0 bases from V and 0 bases from J, with 5 bases between.

CDR3 protein: CASSYDTGYTF. The CDR3 DNA is TGTGCCAGCAGTTATGACACCGGCTACACCTTC. The chain combines TRBV6-2 or TRBV6-3 with TRBJ1-2, with unresolved D. CDR1 and CDR2 (germline): MNHEY, SVGEGT. CDR3 length: 11 residues. Trimming removed 3 bases at V and 8 bases at J, with 7 bases between.

The chain joins TRBV5-4 to TRBJ1-3; maybe TRBD1 (5 bases). The ends were cut back, 2 bases at V and 2 bases at J, with 11 bases in the middle. Germline CDR1 reads SGHNT; CDR2 reads YYREEE (reference sequence). The CDR3 extends over 15 amino acids. In DNA form, the CDR3 reads TGTGCCAGCAGCTTTTTAGGAGGGGCTGGAAACACCATATATTTT. The encoded protein is CASSFLGGAGNTIYF.

This sequence joins TRBV7-3 and TRBJ2-1; 14 bases line up with TRBD2. This CDR3 contains 17 residues. V dropped 5 bases and J dropped 7; count of bases not matched to a gene: 10. Per germline, CDR1 SGHTA and CDR2 FQGTGA. The DNA for the CDR3 is TGTGCCAGCAGCCCGGGGACTAGCGGGAGTCTGGGGAATGAGCAGTTCTTC. Residues: CASSPGTSGSLGNEQFF.

The chain couples TRBV28 to TRBJ2-7; D may be TRBD2 (6 bases). The CDR3 is made up of 13 amino acids. Germline-derived CDR1 and CDR2 are MDHEN and SYDVKM. Trimming pared 3 bases from V and 5 bases from J, leaving 11 bases between. The CDR3: CASSFGGSDEQYF. In DNA form, the CDR3 reads TGTGCCAGCAGTTTTGGGGGGAGCGACGAGCAGTACTTC.

This CDR3 is CARGQGSDRQYF. Here the CDR3 DNA reads TGCGCCCGCGGACAGGGTTCCGATCGGCAGTACTTC. This chain connects TRBV5-1 to TRBJ2-7; 8 bases line up with TRBD1. From germline, CDR1 is SGHRS and CDR2 YFSETQ. The J segment lost 9 bases and the V segment lost 10 bases, leaving 12 bases of the junction unmatched. The CDR3 contains 12 residues.

CDR3 loop: CASRVAGGGDTQYF. As DNA, the CDR3 is TGTGCCAGCAGGGTAGCGGGAGGAGGTGATACGCAGTATTTT. The chain links TRBV14 to TRBJ2-3; TRBD2 matches at 10 bases. CDR3 length equals 14 residues. V shed 6 bases and J 6 bases; nucleotides not matched to a gene: 6. Germline lookup yields CDR1 SGHDN and CDR2 FVKESK.

This rearrangement joins TRBV12-3 or TRBV12-4 to TRBJ1-1, with 8 bases matching TRBD1. Trimming took 5 bases from V and 7 from J; bases not matched to a gene: 3. The length of the CDR3 is 12 residues. CDR3 in amino acids: CASSRTGGEAFF. The CDR3 coding sequence is TGTGCCAGCAGTCGAACAGGGGGTGAAGCTTTCTTT.